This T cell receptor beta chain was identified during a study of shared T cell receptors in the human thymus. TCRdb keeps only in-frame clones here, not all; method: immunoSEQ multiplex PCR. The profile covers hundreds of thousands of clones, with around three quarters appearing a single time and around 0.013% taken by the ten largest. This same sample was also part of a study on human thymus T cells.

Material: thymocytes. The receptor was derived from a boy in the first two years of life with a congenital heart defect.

Written as DNA, the CDR3 is TGTGCCTGGAGTGTAACCCTTCAGCGAGGGAGGGCCCGAAACACTGAAGCTTTCTTT. This translates into CAWSVTLQRGRARNTEAFF. V and J are TRBV30 and TRBJ1-1; no clear D. Germline V CDR1 and CDR2: GTSNPN, SVGIG (reference sequence). The CDR3 runs 19 residues. V was clipped by 0 bases and J by 2 bases, with 25 bases between them.